The 22 T cell receptor beta chains listed next were all sequenced from one sample in a study of T cell changes during pregnancy in multiple sclerosis. The method was immunoSEQ multiplex PCR; TCRdb's version includes in-frame clones alone and lacks a portion of them. The sample holds approximately 58,000 clones; about 92% are singletons and the top ten take less than 3%. The sample in question was peripheral blood, obtained in the second trimester of pregnancy. All receptors come from a female donor in good health, enrolled as a control in a pregnancy study.

The genes are TRBV9 and TRBJ2-7; weak D call: TRBD2 (5 bases). The ends were cut back, 2 bases at V and 2 bases at J, with 11 bases in the middle. There are 14 residues in the CDR3. From germline, CDR1 is SGDLS and CDR2 YYNGEE. The CDR3 loop is CASSVDGVTYEQYF. In DNA form, the CDR3 reads TGTGCCAGCAGCGTGGACGGGGTTACCTACGAGCAGTACTTC.

DNA for the CDR3: TGTGCCACAAGGGCAGGGGATGGCTACACCTTC. This sequence encodes CATRAGDGYTF. This chain joins TRBV19 and TRBJ1-2, with D perhaps matching TRBD1 (6 bases). The CDR3 runs 11 residues. V was pared by 10 bases and J by 6 bases, with 12 bases between. Germline V gene data show CDR1 as LNHDA and CDR2 as SQIVND (reference sequence). The complete variable domain, with remaining parts taken from reference TRBV19 and TRBJ1-2, reads DGGITQSPKYLFRKEGQNVTLSCEQNLNHDAMYWYRQDPGQGLRLIYYSQIVNDFQKGDIAEGYSVSREKKESFPLTVTSAQKNPTAFYLCATRAGDGYTFGSGTRLTVV.

This clone was counted a single time. The chain recombines TRBV10-3 with TRBJ2-3, with TRBD2 matching over 14 bases. The CDR3 is 17 amino acids. V lost 3 bases and J lost 4; bases outside the gene matches: 6. Germline loops: CDR1 ENHRY, CDR2 SYGVKD. CDR3 nucleotides: TGTGCCATCAGTGACCGGACTAGCGGGGGGCCCTCAGATACGCAGTATTTT. As protein: CAISDRTSGGPSDTQYF.

The J gene is TRBJ2-2, the V gene TRBV7-9, with D tentatively TRBD2 (6 bases). The CDR3 sequence is 14 residues long. Germline assignment: CDR1 SEHNR and CDR2 FQNEAQ (reference sequence). The V end lost 3 bases, the J end lost 4 bases, and 9 bases lay between the germline ends. For the CDR3, the DNA is TGTGCCAGCAGCTTTTCAGCGGGCACCGGGGAGCTGTTTTTT. Translated: CASSFSAGTGELFF.

The sample holds one count of this clone. The rearrangement links TRBV5-3 to TRBJ2-1; D unresolved. TRBV5-3 is flagged as an ORF with uncertain function. V lost 4 bases to trimming and J lost 0 bases, with 11 bases between them. This CDR3 has 15 residues. This CDR3 is CARSPLNPSYNEQFF. As DNA, the CDR3 is TGTGCCAGAAGCCCCCTTAATCCCTCCTACAATGAGCAGTTCTTC.

The chain has TRBV18 and TRBJ2-1; 11 nucleotides line up with TRBD2. CDR3 length: 16 residues. CDR1 is KGHSH and CDR2 is LQKENI in the germline V gene. Germline trimming cut 6 bases from V and 2 bases from J; bases unmatched to any gene: 6. The CDR3, as DNA: TGTGCCAGCTCCCCCATGACTAGCGGGACCTACAATGAGCAGTTCTTC. Translation: CASSPMTSGTYNEQFF.

In this sample, this clone turned up once. The chain employs TRBV6-1 and TRBJ2-7; D gene ambiguous. Germline values: CDR1 MNHNS, CDR2 SASEGT. V lost 6 bases, J lost 2 bases, and 8 bases lay in between. This CDR3 contains 12 residues. For the CDR3, the DNA is TGTGCCAGCAGCCCTATTACCTACGAGCAGTACTTC. Protein sequence: CASSPITYEQYF.

The chain links TRBV7-2 to TRBJ2-7; D may be TRBD1 (5 bases). CDR1 and CDR2 (germline): SGHTA, FQGNSA. CDR3 length equals 17 residues. V was cut by 4 bases and J by 2 bases, with 21 bases left in between. CDR3 DNA sequence: TGTGCCAGCAGCTACCCAAAAAGGGGCACCCCGGCCTACGAGCAGTACTTC. Protein product: CASSYPKRGTPAYEQYF.

The sample holds one count of this clone. V usage is TRBV4-1 and J usage is TRBJ1-2; 9 bases are shared with TRBD1. Germline lookup yields CDR1 MGHRA and CDR2 YSYEKL. The CDR3 contains 16 residues. The V gene end was trimmed by 3 bases and the J gene end by 7 bases; junction bases not matched to a gene: 12. The CDR3 protein is CASSQTRDRDRSGYTF. In DNA, the CDR3 is TGCGCCAGCAGCCAGACCCGGGACAGGGATAGGTCTGGCTACACCTTC.

This sequence joins TRBV19 and TRBJ2-3; 10 bases align to TRBD1. This CDR3 contains 15 residues. Losses at the gene ends were 7 bases for V and 3 bases for J; bases not matched to a gene: 7. CDR1 LNHDA and CDR2 SQIVND come from the germline V gene (reference sequence). The CDR3 spells CASNQRQGATDTQYF. The CDR3 nucleotides are TGTGCCAGTAACCAAAGACAGGGGGCTACAGATACGCAGTATTTT.

The chain is built from TRBV7-3 and TRBJ2-6, with TRBD1 as a possible D gene (7 bases). The CDR3 spans 17 residues. Trimming shortened V by 2 bases and J by 1 base, and 12 bases separated the two germline ends. Germline V gives CDR1 SGHTA, CDR2 FQGTGA. The CDR3 nucleotides are TGTGCCAGCAGCTTAGCAGGGGGGAGGTCTGGGGCCAACGTCCTGACTTTC. Protein product: CASSLAGGRSGANVLTF.

The chain is built from TRBV18 and TRBJ2-7; TRBD1 matches 12 bases. The J segment lost 5 bases and the V segment lost 4 bases, leaving 6 bases of the junction unmatched. Germline CDR1 is KGHSH and CDR2 is LQKENI. The length of the CDR3 is 15 residues. The CDR3 is CASSQRGTGGDEQYF. The CDR3 DNA is TGTGCCAGCTCACAACGGGGGACAGGGGGCGACGAGCAGTACTTC.

V gene TRBV15 combines with J gene TRBJ2-3, with D perhaps matching TRBD1 (6 bases). The CDR3 has 16 amino acids. Germline CDR1 is LNHNV and CDR2 is YYDKDF (reference sequence). V lost 3 bases to trimming and J lost 1 base, with 14 bases between them. In DNA, the CDR3 is TGTGCCACCAGCAGGGAGGAAGCAGGGGGCACAGATACGCAGTATTTT. The encoded protein is CATSREEAGGTDTQYF.

This clone has only one observation. CDR3 bases: TGTGCCAGCAGTTTCGACAGGGGAGGCACTGAAGCTTTCTTT. Protein product: CASSFDRGGTEAFF. This chain joins TRBV6-5 and TRBJ1-1; 8 bases map to TRBD1. Germline loops: CDR1 MNHEY, CDR2 SVGAGI. V dropped 4 bases and J dropped 4; count of bases not matched to a gene: 5. This CDR3 is 14 amino acids long.

This clone was observed a handful of times. The V gene is TRBV10-1, the J gene TRBJ1-1, with a possible D match to TRBD1 (5 bases). There are 12 residues in the CDR3. Trimming pared 3 bases from V and 12 bases from J, leaving 14 bases between. Looked up from germline, CDR1 is WNHNN and CDR2 is SYGVQD (reference sequence). CDR3 protein: CASSEGQGLTFF. The CDR3, as DNA: TGCGCCAGCAGTGAAGGGCAGGGTCTGACTTTCTTT.

The genes are TRBV18 and TRBJ1-3; D is undetermined. Germline V lookup: CDR1 KGHSH, CDR2 LQKENI. The CDR3 sequence is 14 residues long. V lost 0 bases to trimming and J lost 7 bases, with 10 bases between them. CDR3 loop: CASSPPSQMNTIYF. CDR3 DNA sequence: TGTGCCAGCTCACCACCCTCACAGATGAACACCATATATTTT.

The gene calls are TRBV30 and TRBJ2-5; TRBD2 agrees at 9 bases. The V gene's germline CDR1 is GTSNPN and CDR2 SVGIG (reference sequence). V lost 5 bases, J lost 1 base, and 14 bases stayed unmatched. This CDR3 has 17 amino acids. The CDR3 bases are TGTGCCTGGGGGCCCGGTCTGATTAGCGGGAGCCAAGAGACCCAGTACTTC. This gives the protein CAWGPGLISGSQETQYF.

The chain has TRBV7-2 and TRBJ2-7; D call uncertain. In germline, CDR1 is SGHTA, CDR2 FQGNSA. This CDR3 spans 13 amino acids. Trimming took 1 base from V and 7 from J, leaving 11 bases between them. DNA for the CDR3: TGTGCCAGCAGCTTAGATATCGCACGGGAGCAGTACTTC. Its translation is CASSLDIAREQYF.

This chain joins TRBV11-3 and TRBJ2-5; D ambiguous. The germline CDR1 and CDR2 sequences are SGHNT and YENEEA. CDR3 size: 13 residues. Trimming removed 4 bases from V and 2 bases from J, with 8 bases in between. CDR3 nucleotides: TGTGCCAGCAGCTGGTCGGTTCAAGAGACCCAGTACTTC. Translated, it gives CASSWSVQETQYF.

J is TRBJ2-1 and V is TRBV7-3; TRBD1 might be the D (6 bases). CDR3 length: 16 amino acids. The V gene's germline CDR1 is SGHTA and CDR2 FQGTGA. Trimming took off 0 bases at V and 2 bases at J, with 11 bases between the two ends. The CDR3 DNA follows: TGTGCCAGCAGCTTAACGGGACAAAAAACCTACAATGAGCAGTTCTTC. This encodes CASSLTGQKTYNEQFF.

The chain uses TRBV7-9 and TRBJ2-1; a possible D gene is TRBD2 (5 bases). CDR3 size: 14 residues. Trimming shortened V by 5 bases and J by 10 bases, and 18 bases separated the two germline ends. Germline values: CDR1 SEHNR, CDR2 FQNEAQ (reference sequence). Here the CDR3 reads CASSAGFTGWEQFF. For the CDR3, the DNA is TGTGCCAGCAGCGCGGGTTTCACGGGTTGGGAGCAGTTCTTC.

The CDR3 protein is CASSYRGQPQHF. The CDR3 region has the DNA TGTGCCAGCAGTTACCGGGGACAGCCCCAGCATTTT. J is TRBJ1-5 and V is TRBV28; D unclear. This CDR3 region has 12 residues. CDR1 and CDR2 (germline): MDHEN, SYDVKM. Trimming stripped 4 bases from V and 7 bases from J, with 8 bases between.